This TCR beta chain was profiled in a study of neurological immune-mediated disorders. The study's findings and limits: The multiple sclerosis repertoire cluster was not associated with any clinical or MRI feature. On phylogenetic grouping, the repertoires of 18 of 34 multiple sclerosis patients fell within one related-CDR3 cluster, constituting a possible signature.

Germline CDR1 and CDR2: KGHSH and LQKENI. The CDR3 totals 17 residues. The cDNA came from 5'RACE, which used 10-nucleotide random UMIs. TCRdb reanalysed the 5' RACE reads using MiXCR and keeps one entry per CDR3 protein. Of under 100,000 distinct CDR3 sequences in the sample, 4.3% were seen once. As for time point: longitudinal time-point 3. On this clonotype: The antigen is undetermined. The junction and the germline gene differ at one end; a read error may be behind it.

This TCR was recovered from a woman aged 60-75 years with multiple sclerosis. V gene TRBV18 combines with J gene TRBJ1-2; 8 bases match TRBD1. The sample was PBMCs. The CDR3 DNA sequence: TGTGCCAGCTCATCACCCAATAAAGGACAGGGAAACTATGGCTACACCTTC. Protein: CASSSPNKGQGNYGYTF. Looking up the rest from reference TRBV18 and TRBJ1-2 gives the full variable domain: NAGVMQNPRHLVRRRGQEARLRCSPMKGHSHVYWYRQLPEEGLKFMVYLQKENIIDESGMPKERFSAEFPKEGPSILRIQQVVRGDSAAYFCASSSPNKGQGNYGYTFGSGTRLTVV.